This record looks at one TCR beta chain sequence and its context. Noted time point: newly diagnosed GD, antithyroid drugs for less than 3 months. Construction of the TCR library relied on RNA isolated from PBMCs. V gave up 6 bases and J gave up 0 bases; unmatched junction bases: 12. The CDR3 consists of 18 residues. Germline CDR1 reads MNHNS; CDR2 reads SASEGT. Arm-PCR of CDR3 regions and iRepertoire HTBI primers were the basis on which TCR beta libraries were built. TCRdb processed the multiplex PCR reads anew with MiXCR; each CDR3 protein has one entry. The table lists a few hundred thousand distinct CDR3 sequences, around 15% of them singletons. The sample comes from a study of regulatory T cells in long-lasting Graves disease. This sample was also put to use in a study of T cells in Graves' hyperthyroidism and ophthalmopathy. As that study records: Patients aged 18 to 65 had newly diagnosed hyperthyroidism that had lasted under 2 months.

This TCR came from a woman in her forties or fifties with Graves disease. Specimen: peripheral blood mononuclear cells (PBMCs), collected at new diagnosis, from a patient treated with antithyroid drugs. The chain uses TRBV6-1 and TRBJ1-5, with 9 positions matching TRBD1. The CDR3 is CASRWDRAREYSNQPQHF. In DNA, the CDR3 is TGTGCCAGCAGATGGGACAGGGCTAGGGAATATAGCAATCAGCCCCAGCATTTT.